Listed below are T cell receptor beta chains from one sample, sequenced in a study of blood T cell repertoires in COVID-19. Generated by immunoSEQ multiplex PCR, the TCRdb table keeps only in-frame clones and is missing some. The sample comprises approximately 200,000 clones, around 84% of which are singletons, and 15% to 20% rests with the top ten. Sample: PBMCs or T cells enriched from blood (not recorded which). Every receptor here comes from a man aged 35-49 years who had recovered from COVID-19. Both conserved end residues are part of each CDR3. A D gene is named only where the DNA matches it firmly. Not every row has a clone size; where given, it reads once, few, many or a size class.

>-|TRBV5-6|TRBJ2-3|-
TGTGCCAGCTCCTCTGCAGGGGACACCGGATTAGGTACGCAGTATTTT
CASSSAGDTGLGTQYF
>-|TRBV28|TRBJ1-2|-
TGTGCCAGCAGTTTATTAGCCAGACAGACTAACTATGGCTACACCTTC
CASSLLARQTNYGYTF
>-|TRBV4-3|TRBJ1-6|-
TGCGCCAGCAGCCAGAACGGGGGAACGTACAATTCACCCCTCCACTTT
CASSQNGGTYNSPLHF
>-|TRBV28|TRBJ2-5|-
TGTGCCAGCACCGAGGCCCGCCAAGAGACCCAGTACTTC
CASTEARQETQYF
>TRBD1|TRBV5-1|TRBJ2-7|-
TGCGCCAGCAGCTCGGAGGGACAGGGGGTTTCCGAGCAGTACTTC
CASSSEGQGVSEQYF
>TRBD2|TRBV11-3|TRBJ2-1|-
TGTGCCAGCAGCTTCAGCGGGAACTACAATGAGCAGTTCTTC
CASSFSGNYNEQFF
>-|TRBV4-2|TRBJ2-2|few
TGTGCCAGCAGCCCCCGACTTGACACCGGGGAGCTGTTTTTT
CASSPRLDTGELFF
>TRBD2|TRBV5-1|TRBJ2-1|-
TGCGCCAGCAGCTTGGTTCTAGCGGGAGGGAGGAATGAGCAGTTCTTC
CASSLVLAGGRNEQFF
>-|TRBV6-1|TRBJ1-5|-
TGTGCCAGCAGTGAAGCTGGTATCCGGGACTCCGAACAGCATTTT
CASSEAGIRDSEQHF
>TRBD2|TRBV7-9|TRBJ2-3|-
TGTGCCAGCAGCTCCCCAAGCAGCGGGAGGGTCACAGATACGCAGTATTTT
CASSSPSSGRVTDTQYF
>TRBD1|TRBV7-3|TRBJ2-3|-
TGTGCCAGCAGCGACCCGGGACAGGGAACAGATACGCAGTATTTT
CASSDPGQGTDTQYF
>TRBD1|TRBV27|TRBJ2-1|few
TGTGCCAGCAGTTTATCGGGACAGGGGTACTACAATGAGCAGTTCTTC
CASSLSGQGYYNEQFF
>-|TRBV3-1/TRBV3-2|TRBJ2-1|-
TGTGCCAGCAGCCAAGAGTTAACAGAAGGGGGTGAGCAGTTCTTC
CASSQELTEGGEQFF
>-|TRBV5-1|TRBJ1-2|-
TGCGCCAGCAGCTTGGTGGCAGGCGATCCTAACTATGGCTACACCTTC
CASSLVAGDPNYGYTF
>-|TRBV11-2|TRBJ2-3|few
TGTGCCAGCAGCGCAAATGGTATGGGCGTACTGGATTTT
CASSANGMGVLDF
>-|TRBV2|TRBJ2-2|-
TGTGCCAGCAGTTTCACAGGGTTCGGGGAGCTGTTTTTT
CASSFTGFGELFF
>-|TRBV6-1|TRBJ1-2|-
TGTGCCAGCAGTGAAGTAGGGACAACACCGGGAGGCTACACCTTC
CASSEVGTTPGGYTF
>-|TRBV1|TRBJ2-3|-
TGCACCAGACCCGGACTCAGGAGATCTAGCACAGATACGCAGTATTTT
CTRPGLRRSSTDTQYF
>TRBD2|TRBV19|TRBJ2-3|-
TGTGCCAGTAATGTAGCGGGAACAGATACGCAGTATTTT
CASNVAGTDTQYF
>-|TRBV6-1|TRBJ1-5|few
TGTGCCAGCAGTGAATTTAGTGGCAGGTCCCAGCCCCAGCATTTT
CASSEFSGRSQPQHF
>TRBD1|TRBV14|TRBJ1-3|-
TGTGCCAGCAGCCTCTGTAACGGGATTTACAGGGGTCGGACTACTTTT
CASSLCNGIYRGRTTF
>TRBD1|TRBV15|TRBJ2-7|-
TGTGCCACCAGCCCCGCTCTCAGACAGGGCTACGAGCAGTACTTC
CATSPALRQGYEQYF
>TRBD2|TRBV28|TRBJ2-2|-
TGTGCCGGCAAATCCGGGACTAGGGGCACCGGGGAGCTGTTTTTT
CAGKSGTRGTGELFF
>TRBD2|TRBV27|TRBJ2-2|-
TGTGCCAGCAGTTCTTACGCGACTAGCGAAGCCGGGGAGCTGTTTTTT
CASSSYATSEAGELFF
>TRBD1|TRBV3-1/TRBV3-2|TRBJ1-2|-
TGTGCCAGCAGCCAGGCCCGGACAGGGTACGGCTACACCTTC
CASSQARTGYGYTF
>-|TRBV28|TRBJ1-5|-
TGTGCCAGCAGTCCGAAGACAGACCTTAGCAATCAGCCCCAGCATTTT
CASSPKTDLSNQPQHF
>TRBD2|TRBV5-1|TRBJ2-1|-
TGCGCCAGCAGCTTGTGGAGCGGGGGGTCGGCCAATGAGCAGTTCTTC
CASSLWSGGSANEQFF
>-|TRBV19|TRBJ1-5|few
TGTGCCAGTAGTATTACAGGGAGGGATCAGCCCCAGCATTTT
CASSITGRDQPQHF
>TRBD1|TRBV30|TRBJ1-6|few
TGTGCCTGGAGGACACCTGACAGGGAGAATTCACCCCTCCACTTT
CAWRTPDRENSPLHF
>TRBD1|TRBV7-9|TRBJ2-7|-
TGTGCCAGCAGCGCCGGACAGGGCCTATTCTCCTACGAGCAGTACTTC
CASSAGQGLFSYEQYF
>-|TRBV4-2|TRBJ2-7|-
TGTGCCAGCAGCCAAGAGTTTTATGGCAGTTCCTACGAGCAGTACTTC
CASSQEFYGSSYEQYF
>TRBD2|TRBV10-3|TRBJ2-1|-
TGTGCCATCAGGGGACTAGCGGGACCCTACAATGAGCAGTTCTTC
CAIRGLAGPYNEQFF
>TRBD1|TRBV18|TRBJ2-1|-
TGTGCCAGCTCATCAAAAGGGGGACAGGGGTTAAACAATGAGCAGTTCTTC
CASSSKGGQGLNNEQFF
>TRBD1|TRBV28|TRBJ2-1|-
TGTGCCAGCAGCCCCCTCCAGGGACAGCTAATTTACAATGAGCAGTTCTTC
CASSPLQGQLIYNEQFF
>-|TRBV6-1|TRBJ2-6|-
TGTGCCAGCAGTGACCAGGGTGCCAACGTCCTGACTTTC
CASSDQGANVLTF
>TRBD1|TRBV6-5|TRBJ1-5|-
TGTGCCAGCAGTTATGCAGGGGGCTCCCAGCCCCAGCATTTT
CASSYAGGSQPQHF
>-|TRBV7-3|TRBJ1-3|-
TGTGCCAGCAGCTTATGGGGCAGCGGAAACACCATATATTTT
CASSLWGSGNTIYF
>TRBD1|TRBV19|TRBJ1-5|-
TGTGCCAGTAGCCCTCGACAGGGGAATCAGCCCCAGCATTTT
CASSPRQGNQPQHF
>TRBD1|TRBV7-9|TRBJ1-1|-
TGTGCCAGCAGCTTAGGAGGGGGCAACACTGAAGCTTTCTTT
CASSLGGGNTEAFF
>TRBD2|TRBV5-3|TRBJ2-1|-
TGTGCCAGAAGCCACGGGACTAGCGCGTCCTACAATGAGCAGTTCTTC
CARSHGTSASYNEQFF
>TRBD1|TRBV12-5|TRBJ2-5|-
TGTGCTAGTGGTTTGAGGGACAGGGAAAGGGAAGAGACCCAGTACTTC
CASGLRDREREETQYF
>-|TRBV7-9|TRBJ1-1|-
TGTGCCAGCAGCTTATTATCGGGAGGGGGCACTGAAGCTTTCTTT
CASSLLSGGGTEAFF